This T cell receptor (beta chain) stems from a study of T cell clones after liver transplantation. Study-level background: Standard immunosuppression, with no induction, continued until 12-24 months after transplant. Draws occurred before transplant, before withdrawal, and after complete or failed withdrawal.

The data were produced by immunoSEQ multiplex PCR, yet TCRdb's version contains in-frame clones alone and is incomplete. The sample yields about 15,000 clones, around 82% seen once. The TCR was taken from a human patient who received a liver transplant. Some T cells may be transferred from the graft donor. Specimen: CD8+ T cells from blood, collected approximately 43 months after liver transplant.

CDR3 coding DNA: TGCGCCAGCAGCCTACAATGGGACAGACTCTCCTACGAGCAGTACTTC. It is translated as CASSLQWDRLSYEQYF. The V gene is TRBV4-3, the J gene TRBJ2-7; 7 bases align to TRBD1. The J segment lost 0 bases and the V segment lost 4 bases, leaving 9 bases of the junction unmatched. The CDR3 is made up of 16 amino acids. Germline V gene lookup returns CDR1 LGHNA and CDR2 YSLEER.